The following is a T cell receptor beta chain sequence with its context. Sample-barcoded 5' priming and a J-beta primer mix drove a second PCR of about 7 to 12 cycles. TCRdb re-derived calls from the 5' RACE reads in MiXCR, one entry per CDR3 protein. The data contain 1.5 million to 2 million distinct CDR3 sequences, 28% of them singletons. These data originate in a study of blood T cells in healthy people across ages. Per the germline V gene, CDR1 is SQVTM and CDR2 is ANQGSEA. CDR3 length equals 13 residues. Trimming cost V 1 base and J 5 bases, with 10 bases left between them. This chain uses TRBV29-1 with TRBJ2-3; tentative D call: TRBD2 (6 bases). The specimen was blood. The sequence was obtained from a woman aged 25 to 39 in good health. CDR3 sequence reads: CSVEGGGGDTQYF. The CDR3 nucleotides read TGCAGCGTTGAAGGGGGAGGAGGAGATACGCAGTATTTT.